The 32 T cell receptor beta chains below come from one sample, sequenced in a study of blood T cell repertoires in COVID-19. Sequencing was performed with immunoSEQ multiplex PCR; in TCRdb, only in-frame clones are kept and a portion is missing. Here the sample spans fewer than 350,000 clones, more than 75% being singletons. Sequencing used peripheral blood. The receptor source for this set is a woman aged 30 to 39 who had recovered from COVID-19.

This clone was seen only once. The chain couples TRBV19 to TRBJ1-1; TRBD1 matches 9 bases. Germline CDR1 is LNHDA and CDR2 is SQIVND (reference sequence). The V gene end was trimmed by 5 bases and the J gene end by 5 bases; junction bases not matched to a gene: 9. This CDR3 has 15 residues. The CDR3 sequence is CASSPGTGGGTEAFF. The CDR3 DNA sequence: TGTGCCAGTAGTCCGGGCACAGGGGGCGGGACTGAAGCTTTCTTT.

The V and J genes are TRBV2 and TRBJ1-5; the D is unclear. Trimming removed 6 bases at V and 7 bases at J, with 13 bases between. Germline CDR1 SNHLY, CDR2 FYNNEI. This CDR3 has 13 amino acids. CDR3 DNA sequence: TGTGCCAGCAGCCCTACCGGCGGGCAGCCCCAGCATTTT. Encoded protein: CASSPTGGQPQHF.

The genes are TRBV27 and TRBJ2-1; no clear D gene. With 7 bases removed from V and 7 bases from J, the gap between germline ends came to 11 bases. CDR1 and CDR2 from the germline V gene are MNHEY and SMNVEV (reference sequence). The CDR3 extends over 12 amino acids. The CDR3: CASTSPGNEQFF. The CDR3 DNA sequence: TGTGCCAGCACCTCCCCCGGGAATGAGCAGTTCTTC.

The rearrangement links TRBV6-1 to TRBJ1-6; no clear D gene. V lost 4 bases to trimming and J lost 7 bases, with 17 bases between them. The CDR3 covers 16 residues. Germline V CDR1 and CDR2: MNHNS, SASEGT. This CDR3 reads CASSAPPVYRNSPLHF. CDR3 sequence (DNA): TGTGCCAGCAGTGCACCCCCGGTATACCGCAATTCACCCCTCCACTTT.

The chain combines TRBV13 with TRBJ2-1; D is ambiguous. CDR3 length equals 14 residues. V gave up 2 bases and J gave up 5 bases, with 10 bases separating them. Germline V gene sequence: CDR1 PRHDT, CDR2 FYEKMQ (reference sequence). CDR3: CASSLLTGHNEQFF. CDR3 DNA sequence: TGTGCCAGCAGCTTATTAACTGGTCACAATGAGCAGTTCTTC.

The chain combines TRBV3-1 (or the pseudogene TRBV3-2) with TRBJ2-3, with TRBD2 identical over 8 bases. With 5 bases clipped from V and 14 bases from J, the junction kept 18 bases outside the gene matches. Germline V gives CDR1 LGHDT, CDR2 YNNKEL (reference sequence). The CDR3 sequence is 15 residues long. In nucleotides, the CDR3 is TGTGCCAGCAGCTCCGCTAAGGGATTAAAGGCGGGAGGGTATTTT. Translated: CASSSAKGLKAGGYF.

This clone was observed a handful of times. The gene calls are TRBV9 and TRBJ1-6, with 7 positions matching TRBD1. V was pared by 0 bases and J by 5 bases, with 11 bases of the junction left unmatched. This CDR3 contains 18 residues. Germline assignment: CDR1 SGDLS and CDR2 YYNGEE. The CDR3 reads CASSVDTTGNWDNSPLHF. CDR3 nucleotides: TGTGCCAGCAGCGTAGATACGACAGGGAATTGGGATAATTCACCCCTCCACTTT.

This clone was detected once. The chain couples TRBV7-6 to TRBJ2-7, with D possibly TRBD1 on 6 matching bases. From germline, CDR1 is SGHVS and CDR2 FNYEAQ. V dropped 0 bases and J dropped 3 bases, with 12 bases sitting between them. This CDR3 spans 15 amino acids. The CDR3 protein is CASSLASGTSYEQYF. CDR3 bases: TGTGCCAGCAGCTTAGCTTCGGGGACAAGCTACGAGCAGTACTTC.

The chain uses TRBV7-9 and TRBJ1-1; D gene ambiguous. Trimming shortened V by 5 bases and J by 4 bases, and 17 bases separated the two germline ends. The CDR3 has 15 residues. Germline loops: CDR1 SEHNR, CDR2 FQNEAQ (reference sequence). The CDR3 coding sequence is TGTGCCAGCAGCCCAAAGGAGAGGGTAGGCACTGAAGCTTTCTTT. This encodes CASSPKERVGTEAFF.

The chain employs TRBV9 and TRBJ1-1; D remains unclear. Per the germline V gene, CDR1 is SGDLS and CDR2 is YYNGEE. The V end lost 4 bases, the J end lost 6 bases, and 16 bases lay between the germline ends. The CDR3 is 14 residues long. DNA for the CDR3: TGTGCCAGCAGCCTTCTCCGGGGTGGGTCTGAAGCTTTCTTT. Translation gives CASSLLRGGSEAFF.

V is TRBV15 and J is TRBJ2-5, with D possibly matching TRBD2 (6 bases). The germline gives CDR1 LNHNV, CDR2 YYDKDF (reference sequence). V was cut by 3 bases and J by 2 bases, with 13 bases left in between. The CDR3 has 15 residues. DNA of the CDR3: TGTGCCACCAGCAGCGTTTGGGGGGATCAAGAGACCCAGTACTTC. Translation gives CATSSVWGDQETQYF.

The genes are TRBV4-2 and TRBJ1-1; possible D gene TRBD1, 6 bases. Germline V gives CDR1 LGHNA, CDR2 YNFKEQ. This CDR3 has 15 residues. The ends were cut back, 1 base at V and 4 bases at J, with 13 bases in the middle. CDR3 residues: CASSQVRDMGTEAFF. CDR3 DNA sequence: TGTGCCAGCAGCCAAGTACGGGACATGGGCACTGAAGCTTTCTTT.

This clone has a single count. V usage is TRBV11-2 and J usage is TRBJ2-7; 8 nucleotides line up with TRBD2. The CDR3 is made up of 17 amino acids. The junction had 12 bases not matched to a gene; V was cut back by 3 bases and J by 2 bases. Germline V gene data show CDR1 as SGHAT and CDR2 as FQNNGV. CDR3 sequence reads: CASSLYETGGPAYEQYF. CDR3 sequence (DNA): TGTGCCAGCAGCTTGTACGAAACGGGAGGGCCCGCCTACGAGCAGTACTTC.

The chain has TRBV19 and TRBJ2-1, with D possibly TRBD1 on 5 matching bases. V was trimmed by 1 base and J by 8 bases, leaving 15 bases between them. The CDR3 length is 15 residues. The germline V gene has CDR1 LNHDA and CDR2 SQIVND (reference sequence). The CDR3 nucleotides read TGTGCCAGTAGTATAGGGGGCCTAGGCTTGGATGAGCAGTTCTTC. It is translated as CASSIGGLGLDEQFF.

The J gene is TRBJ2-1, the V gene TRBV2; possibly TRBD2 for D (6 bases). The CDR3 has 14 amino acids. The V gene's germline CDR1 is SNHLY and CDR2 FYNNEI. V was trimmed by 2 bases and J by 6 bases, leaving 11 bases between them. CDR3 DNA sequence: TGTGCCAGCAGTGAACTTGTGACTAGCAATGAGCAGTTCTTC. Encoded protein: CASSELVTSNEQFF.

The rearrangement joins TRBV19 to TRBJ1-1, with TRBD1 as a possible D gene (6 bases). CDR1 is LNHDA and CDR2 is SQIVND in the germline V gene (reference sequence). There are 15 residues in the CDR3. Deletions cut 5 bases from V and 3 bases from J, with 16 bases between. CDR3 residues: CASSFDNRADTEAFF. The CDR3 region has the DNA TGTGCCAGTAGTTTCGATAACAGGGCGGACACTGAAGCTTTCTTT.

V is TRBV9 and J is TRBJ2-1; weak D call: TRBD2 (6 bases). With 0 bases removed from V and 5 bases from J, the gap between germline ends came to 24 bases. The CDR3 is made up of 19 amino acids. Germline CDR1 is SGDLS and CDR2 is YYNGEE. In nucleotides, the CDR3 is TGTGCCAGCAGCGTAGGGCGTCGGCTCGGGGTAGCGGACGACAATGAGCAGTTCTTC. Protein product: CASSVGRRLGVADDNEQFF.

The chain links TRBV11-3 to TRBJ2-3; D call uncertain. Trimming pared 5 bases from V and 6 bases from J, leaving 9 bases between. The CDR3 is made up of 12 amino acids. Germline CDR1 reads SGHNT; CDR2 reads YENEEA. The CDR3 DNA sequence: TGTGCCAGCAGCCTTAACAGCGATACGCAGTATTTT. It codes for CASSLNSDTQYF.

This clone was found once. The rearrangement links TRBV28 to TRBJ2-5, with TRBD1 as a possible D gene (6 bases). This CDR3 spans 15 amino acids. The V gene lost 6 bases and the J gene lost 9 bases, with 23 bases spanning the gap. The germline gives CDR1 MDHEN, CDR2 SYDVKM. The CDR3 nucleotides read TGTGCCAGCAGATCCCCCGGGACACATGGCTGGGCCCAGTACTTC. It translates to CASRSPGTHGWAQYF.

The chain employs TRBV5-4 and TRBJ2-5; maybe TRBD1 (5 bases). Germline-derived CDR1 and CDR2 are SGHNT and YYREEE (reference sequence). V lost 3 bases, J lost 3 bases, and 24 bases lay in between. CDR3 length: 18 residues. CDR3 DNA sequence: TGTGCCAGCAGCTCTACTCTCTCACTTCAGGGAATGGAAGAGACCCAGTACTTC. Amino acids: CASSSTLSLQGMEETQYF. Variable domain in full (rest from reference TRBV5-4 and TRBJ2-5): ETGVTQSPTHLIKTRGQQVTLRCSSQSGHNTVSWYQQALGQGPQFIFQYYREEENGRGNFPPRFSGLQFPNYSSELNVNALELDDSALYLCASSSTLSLQGMEETQYFGPGTRLLVL.

The CDR3 reads CATSDLGGRGYTGELFF. CDR3 sequence (DNA): TGTGCCACCAGTGATTTGGGAGGGAGGGGCTACACCGGGGAGCTGTTTTTT. The chain recombines TRBV24-1 with TRBJ2-2, with 7 bases matching TRBD2. Germline CDR1 is KGHDR and CDR2 is SFDVKD. The CDR3 contains 17 residues. V trimming: 0 bases; J trimming: 3 bases; junction bases outside the gene matches: 6.

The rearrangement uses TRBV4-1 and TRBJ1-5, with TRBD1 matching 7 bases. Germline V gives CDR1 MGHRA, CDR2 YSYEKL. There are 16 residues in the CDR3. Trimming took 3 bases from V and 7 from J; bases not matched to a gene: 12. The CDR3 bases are TGCGCCAGCAGCCAGGAGCCACAGGGGAGAGAACAGCCCCAGCATTTT. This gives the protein CASSQEPQGREQPQHF.

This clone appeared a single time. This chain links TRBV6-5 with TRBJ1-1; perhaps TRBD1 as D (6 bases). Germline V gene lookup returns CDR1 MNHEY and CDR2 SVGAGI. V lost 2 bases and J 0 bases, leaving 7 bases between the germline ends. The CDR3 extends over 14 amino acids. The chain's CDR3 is CASSYAGVNTEAFF. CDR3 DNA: TGTGCCAGCAGTTACGCAGGGGTGAACACTGAAGCTTTCTTT.

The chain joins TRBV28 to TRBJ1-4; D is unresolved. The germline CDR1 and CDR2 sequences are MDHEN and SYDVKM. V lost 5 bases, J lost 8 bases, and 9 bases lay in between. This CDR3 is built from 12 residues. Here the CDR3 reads CASSLVQEKLFF. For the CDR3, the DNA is TGTGCCAGCAGTCTGGTTCAGGAAAAACTGTTTTTT.

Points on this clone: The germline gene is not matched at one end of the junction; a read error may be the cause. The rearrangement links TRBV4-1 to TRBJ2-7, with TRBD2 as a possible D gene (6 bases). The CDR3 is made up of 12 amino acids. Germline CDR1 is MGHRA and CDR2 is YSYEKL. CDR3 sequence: CASSQDGLARNF. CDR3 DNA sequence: TGCGCCAGCAGCCAAGATGGGCTAGCGCGGAACTTC.

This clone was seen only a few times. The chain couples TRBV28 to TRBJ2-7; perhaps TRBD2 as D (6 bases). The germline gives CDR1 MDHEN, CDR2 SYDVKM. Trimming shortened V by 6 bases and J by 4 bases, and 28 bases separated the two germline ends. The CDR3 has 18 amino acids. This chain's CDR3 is CASSETGTEAGGGYEQYF. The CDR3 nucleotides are TGTGCCAGCAGCGAAACCGGGACGGAGGCCGGAGGAGGGTACGAGCAGTACTTC.

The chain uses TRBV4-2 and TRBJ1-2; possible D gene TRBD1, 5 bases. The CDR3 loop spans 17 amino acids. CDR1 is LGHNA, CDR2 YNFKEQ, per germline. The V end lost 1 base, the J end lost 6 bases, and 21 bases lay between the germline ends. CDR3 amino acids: CASSQVMRDSKSNGYTF. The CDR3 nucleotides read TGTGCCAGCAGCCAAGTTATGAGGGACTCTAAATCCAATGGCTACACCTTC.

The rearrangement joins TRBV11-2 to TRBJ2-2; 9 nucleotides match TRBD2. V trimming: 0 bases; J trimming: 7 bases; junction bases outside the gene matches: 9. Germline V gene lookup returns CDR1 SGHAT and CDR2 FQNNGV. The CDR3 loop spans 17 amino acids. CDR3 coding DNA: TGTGCCAGCAGCTTAGATCGGGCGGGAGGGGTCGGCGGGGAGCTGTTTTTT. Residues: CASSLDRAGGVGGELFF.

Here the CDR3 reads CASLEASEDEQYF. DNA for the CDR3: TGTGCCAGCCTGGAGGCTAGCGAGGACGAGCAGTACTTC. The genes are TRBV11-2 and TRBJ2-7; maybe TRBD2 (6 bases). V lost 8 bases and J lost 5, with 16 bases in between. Germline CDR1 and CDR2: SGHAT and FQNNGV. This CDR3 region has 13 residues.

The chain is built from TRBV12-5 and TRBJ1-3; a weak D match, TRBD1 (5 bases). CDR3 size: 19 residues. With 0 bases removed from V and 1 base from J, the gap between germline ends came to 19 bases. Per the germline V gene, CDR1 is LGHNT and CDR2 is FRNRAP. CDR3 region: CASGLVTLRRVESGNTIYF. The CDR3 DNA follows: TGTGCTAGTGGTTTGGTAACCCTGCGCAGGGTCGAATCTGGAAACACCATATATTTT.

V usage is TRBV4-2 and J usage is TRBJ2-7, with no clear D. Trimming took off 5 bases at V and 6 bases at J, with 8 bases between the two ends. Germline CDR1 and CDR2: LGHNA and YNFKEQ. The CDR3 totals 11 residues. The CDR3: CASSAPGEQYF. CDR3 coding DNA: TGTGCCAGCAGCGCTCCAGGCGAGCAGTACTTC.

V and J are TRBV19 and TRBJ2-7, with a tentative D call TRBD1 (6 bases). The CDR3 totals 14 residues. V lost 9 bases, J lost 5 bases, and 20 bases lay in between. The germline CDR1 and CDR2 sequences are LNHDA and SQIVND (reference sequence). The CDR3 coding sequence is TGTGCCAGCCGCGGTGGTGGACAGAACCACGAGCAGTACTTC. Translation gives CASRGGGQNHEQYF.